This T cell receptor (beta chain) was observed in a study of cytomegalovirus exposure and HLA in healthy donors. Overall study findings and caveats: What a later analysis reportedly showed was that an Asian-associated ancestry cluster had fewer N-insertions than the roughly 700-donor mean.

60 Vbeta and 13 Jbeta primers were used in PCR. Produced via immunoSEQ multiplex PCR; TCRdb's table is partial and in-frame only. The sample holds tens of thousands of clones, 65% to 85% seen once. About this clone itself: Antigen specificity is unknown.

The V gene lost 7 bases and the J gene lost 10 bases, with 17 bases spanning the gap. The CDR3 has 14 residues. Germline V gene data show CDR1 as MDHEN and CDR2 as SYDVKM. This clonotype originated in a woman in her twenties or thirties in good health and CMV-seronegative. This chain links TRBV28 with TRBJ1-6; TRBD1 might be the D (5 bases). Sequenced: PBMCs. This CDR3 is CASTSPGGASPLHF. The CDR3 DNA reads as TGTGCCAGCACCTCCCCGGGGGGAGCATCACCCCTCCACTTT.